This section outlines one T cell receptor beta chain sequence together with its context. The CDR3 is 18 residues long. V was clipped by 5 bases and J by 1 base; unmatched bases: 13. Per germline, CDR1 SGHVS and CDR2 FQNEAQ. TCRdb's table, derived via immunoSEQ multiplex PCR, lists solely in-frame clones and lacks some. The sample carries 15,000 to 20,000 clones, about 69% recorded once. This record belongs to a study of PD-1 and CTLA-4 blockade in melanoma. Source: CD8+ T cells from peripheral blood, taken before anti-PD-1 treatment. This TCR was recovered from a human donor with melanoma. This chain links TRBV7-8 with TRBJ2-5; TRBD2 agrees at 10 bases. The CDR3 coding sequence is TGTGCCAGCAGCCCCAACCTTTTTAGCGGGAGGCTCCAAGAGACCCAGTACTTC. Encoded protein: CASSPNLFSGRLQETQYF. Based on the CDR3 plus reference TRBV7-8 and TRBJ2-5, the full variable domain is GAGVSQSPRYKVAKRGQDVALRCDPISGHVSLFWYQQALGQGPEFLTYFQNEAQLDKSGLPSDRFFAERPEGSVSTLKIQRTQQEDSAVYLCASSPNLFSGRLQETQYFGPGTRLLVL.